This T cell receptor (beta chain) was documented in a study of T cells after yellow fever vaccination. Study-wide points: It was the secondary response that reached its peak faster, day 5 versus 15, but it was weaker. Most primary-vaccination clones recurred post-booster (approximately 95% CD4, over 70% CD8). A limited proportion of clonotypes was detected within both the CD4 and CD8 compartments.

Template switching by 5'RACE produced TCR cDNA, adding a universal primer site and UMIs. In TCRdb, the 5' RACE reads were re-called with MiXCR into one record per CDR3 protein. The data show 450,000 to 550,000 distinct CDR3 sequences, 21% seen once. This clonotype was seen a handful of times. Antigen specificity is unknown. The CDR3 spans 17 residues. V shed 1 base and J shed 4 bases, with 20 bases lying between them. CDR1 SGHNT and CDR2 YYREEE come from the germline V gene (reference sequence). The V call is TRBV5-4, the J call TRBJ2-5; D is perhaps TRBD2 (5 bases). The sequence was collected from a man younger than 35 who received the YFV17D yellow fever vaccine. Sequences were derived from PBMCs, sampled approximately 22 days after the first yellow fever vaccination. The CDR3 region has the DNA TGTGCCAGCAGCTTGCGGGCTAGCTCTGGGCCAGGAGAGACCCAGTACTTC. Protein sequence: CASSLRASSGPGETQYF. Using reference TRBV5-4 and TRBJ2-5 for the parts outside the CDR3, the full variable domain is ETGVTQSPTHLIKTRGQQVTLRCSSQSGHNTVSWYQQALGQGPQFIFQYYREEENGRGNFPPRFSGLQFPNYSSELNVNALELDDSALYLCASSLRASSGPGETQYFGPGTRLLVL.